The 21 T cell receptor beta chains reported below all come from one sample, sequenced in a study of shared clonotypes between healthy human individuals. Method: immunoSEQ multiplex PCR; TCRdb's copy keeps in-frame clones and lacks some. Here the sample spans 2 million to 3 million clones, 80% to 95% being singletons. The specimen sequenced was naive CD4+ T cells from PBMCs. Described subset: CD45RA+ positively selected. Receptors were obtained from a man aged 18 to 30 in good health. Some clones in this sample may be carry-over from other donors' samples.

The chain combines TRBV4-1 with TRBJ2-7; maybe TRBD1 (6 bases). The CDR3 covers 16 residues. Deletions cut 4 bases from V and 0 bases from J, with 16 bases between. Germline CDR1 and CDR2: MGHRA and YSYEKL. DNA for the CDR3: TGCGCCAGCAGCCCAACACAGGGAAGGGGCTCCTACGAGCAGTACTTC. Its translation: CASSPTQGRGSYEQYF.

V gene TRBV28 combines with J gene TRBJ1-2; possibly TRBD1 for D (6 bases). Germline CDR1 is MDHEN and CDR2 is SYDVKM. The CDR3 is 17 amino acids. Trimming left V 5 bases short and J 2 bases short, with 21 bases between. The CDR3 DNA is TGTGCCAGCAGTCTAAACTACAGGGAACTAATCAACTATGGCTACACCTTC. Its translation is CASSLNYRELINYGYTF.

This clone appeared once. The chain is built from TRBV6-1 and TRBJ1-2; TRBD1 is a possible D gene (5 bases). Trimming pared 0 bases from V and 4 bases from J, leaving 12 bases between. The CDR3 is made up of 15 amino acids. CDR1 is MNHNS, CDR2 SASEGT, per germline. DNA for the CDR3: TGTGCCAGCAGTGAAGCAACTACAGGACTCTATGGCTACACCTTC. Translating it yields CASSEATTGLYGYTF.

This chain joins TRBV30 and TRBJ2-2; TRBD2 matches at 8 bases. The CDR3 extends over 22 amino acids. Germline V lookup: CDR1 GTSNPN, CDR2 SVGIG (reference sequence). Trimming took 0 bases from V and 5 from J; bases not matched to a gene: 26. The CDR3 DNA sequence: TGTGCCTGGAGTGTCCCGACCCGCGTCGAAGCGGGAAGCGGGAGTGATACCGGGGAGCTGTTTTTT. Its protein is CAWSVPTRVEAGSGSDTGELFF.

The chain uses TRBV5-1 and TRBJ2-7; TRBD2 aligns across 15 bases. The CDR3 has 18 amino acids. Per the germline V gene, CDR1 is SGHRS and CDR2 is YFSETQ. V was clipped by 4 bases and J by 4 bases; unmatched bases: 12. CDR3 residues: CASSPKGTSGGFMYEQYF. Here the CDR3 DNA reads TGCGCCAGCAGCCCTAAGGGGACTAGCGGGGGGTTTATGTACGAGCAGTACTTC.

The chain employs TRBV4-2 and TRBJ2-3; 14 nucleotides align to TRBD2. Germline CDR1 reads LGHNA; CDR2 reads YNFKEQ. This CDR3 is built from 21 residues. Trimming at V came to 4 bases and at J to 2 bases, leaving 17 bases not matched to a gene. The chain's CDR3 is CASSPSSSGTSGRRATDTQYF. As DNA, the CDR3 is TGTGCCAGCAGCCCATCCTCATCCGGGACTAGCGGGAGACGGGCCACAGATACGCAGTATTTT.

This clone has a handful of counts. The chain links TRBV23-1 to TRBJ1-5; D remains ambiguous. TRBV23-1 counts as an open reading frame of uncertain function. Trimming pared 3 bases from V and 0 bases from J, leaving 9 bases between. The CDR3 consists of 15 residues. The CDR3, as DNA: TGCGCCAGCAGTCACGGACCTGATAGCAATCAGCCCCAGCATTTT. Translating gives CASSHGPDSNQPQHF.

This sequence joins TRBV5-1 and TRBJ1-5; D uncertain. This CDR3 has 16 amino acids. Between the trimmed V and J ends, which lost 0 bases and 2 bases, there was a span of 12 bases. Per germline, CDR1 SGHRS and CDR2 YFSETQ. The CDR3 sequence: CASSLGGRNGNQPQHF. CDR3 coding DNA: TGCGCCAGCAGCTTGGGAGGCAGGAATGGCAATCAGCCCCAGCATTTT.

This clone was counted a single time. Other DNA sequences of this sample code for an identical CDR3. The chain uses TRBV7-2 and TRBJ1-1, with D uncertain. V shed 5 bases and J shed 0 bases, with 7 bases lying between them. The germline CDR1 and CDR2 sequences are SGHTA and FQGNSA. The CDR3 runs to 13 residues. CDR3 protein: CASSLHLNTEAFF. CDR3 in DNA: TGTGCCAGCAGCCTCCACTTGAACACTGAAGCTTTCTTT.

The chain is built from TRBV6-6 and TRBJ1-4; no firm D call. Looked up from germline, CDR1 is MNHNY and CDR2 is SVGAGI (reference sequence). This CDR3 spans 15 amino acids. V was shortened by 6 bases and J by 1 base, with 12 bases between the two germline ends. This chain's CDR3 is CASSAAGRTNEKLFF. The CDR3 region has the DNA TGTGCCAGCAGCGCTGCCGGGAGAACTAATGAAAAACTGTTTTTT.

This chain links TRBV10-1 with TRBJ2-5, with 12 bases lining up with TRBD2. CDR3 length: 21 residues. Trimming at V came to 0 bases and at J to 5 bases, leaving 19 bases not matched to a gene. CDR1 and CDR2 from the germline V gene are WNHNN and SYGVQD (reference sequence). CDR3 loop: CASSESRGFLTSGSFMETQYF. CDR3 sequence (DNA): TGCGCCAGCAGTGAGTCCAGGGGGTTTCTGACTAGCGGGAGCTTTATGGAGACCCAGTACTTC.

This chain connects TRBV5-6 to TRBJ2-2, with 9 nucleotides matching TRBD1. With V trimmed by 4 bases and J by 3 bases, 7 bases remained unmatched. The CDR3 has 16 amino acids. Per germline, CDR1 SGHDT and CDR2 YYEEEE. CDR3 sequence: CASSIDRGRDTGELFF. CDR3 DNA sequence: TGTGCCAGCAGCATAGACAGGGGGAGGGACACCGGGGAGCTGTTTTTT.

This sequence joins TRBV11-2 and TRBJ2-1; D is tentatively TRBD1 or TRBD2 (5 bases each). The germline CDR1 and CDR2 sequences are SGHAT and FQNNGV. This CDR3 has 16 residues. V was clipped by 6 bases and J by 0 bases, with 15 bases between them. The CDR3 DNA reads TGTGCCAGCAGTTCCGGGACGGCCAGCTCCTACAATGAGCAGTTCTTC. Residues: CASSSGTASSYNEQFF.

V usage is TRBV5-4 and J usage is TRBJ1-2; D possibly corresponds to TRBD1 (5 bases). CDR1 and CDR2 (germline): SGHNT, YYREEE (reference sequence). V dropped 4 bases and J dropped 0 bases, with 13 bases sitting between them. This CDR3 contains 15 residues. CDR3 residues: CASSHRTPSNYGYTF. CDR3 DNA sequence: TGTGCCAGCAGCCACCGGACACCATCTAACTATGGCTACACCTTC. The variable domain in full, with the rest retrieved from reference TRBV5-4 and TRBJ1-2, is ETGVTQSPTHLIKTRGQQVTLRCSSQSGHNTVSWYQQALGQGPQFIFQYYREEENGRGNFPPRFSGLQFPNYSSELNVNALELDDSALYLCASSHRTPSNYGYTFGSGTRLTVV.

This clone has a single count. This chain connects TRBV14 to TRBJ1-1; D gene ambiguous. CDR1 is SGHDN, CDR2 FVKESK, per germline. V was cut by 4 bases and J by 6 bases, with 15 bases left in between. The CDR3 extends over 14 amino acids. CDR3 amino acids: CASSPSLVSAEAFF. The DNA of the CDR3 is TGTGCCAGCAGCCCCAGTTTAGTAAGCGCTGAAGCTTTCTTT.

J is TRBJ2-3 and V is TRBV7-3; TRBD2 aligns across 7 bases. The trim removed 0 bases at V and 0 bases at J, leaving 3 bases unmatched. The germline V gene encodes CDR1 SGHTA and CDR2 FQGTGA. There are 16 residues in the CDR3. CDR3 loop: CASSLTLAVSTDTQYF. For the CDR3, the DNA is TGTGCCAGCAGCTTAACCCTAGCGGTCAGCACAGATACGCAGTATTTT. The full variable domain, completed using reference TRBV7-3 and TRBJ2-3, is GAGVSQTPSNKVTEKGKYVELRCDPISGHTALYWYRQSLGQGPEFLIYFQGTGAADDSGLPNDRFFAVRPEGSVSTLKIQRTERGDSAVYLCASSLTLAVSTDTQYFGPGTRLTVL.

This clone was counted a single time. The gene calls are TRBV4-1 and TRBJ2-7, with 8 nucleotides matching TRBD2. CDR1 is MGHRA, CDR2 YSYEKL, per germline. After removal of 1 base from V and 1 base from J, the junction contained 12 bases not matched to a gene. The CDR3 is 18 amino acids. CDR3 loop: CASSQVIYSGIRSYEQYF. The CDR3 region has the DNA TGCGCCAGCAGCCAAGTAATTTATAGCGGGATACGGTCCTACGAGCAGTACTTC.

The J gene is TRBJ2-1, the V gene TRBV9; TRBD2 agrees at 8 bases. Germline V gene data show CDR1 as SGDLS and CDR2 as YYNGEE. The length of the CDR3 is 15 residues. V was pared by 1 base and J by 5 bases, with 5 bases of the junction left unmatched. This CDR3 is CASSVTASGHNEQFF. CDR3 DNA: TGTGCCAGCAGCGTAACGGCTAGCGGGCACAATGAGCAGTTCTTC.

V gene TRBV28 combines with J gene TRBJ1-2, with 12 bases matching TRBD1. This CDR3 has 13 residues. V lost 6 bases, J lost 6 bases, and 2 bases stayed unmatched. Germline CDR1 and CDR2: MDHEN and SYDVKM. The CDR3 here is CASRGQGANGYTF. The CDR3 DNA sequence: TGTGCCAGCAGGGGACAGGGGGCGAATGGCTACACCTTC.

The chain joins TRBV7-9 to TRBJ1-1; D not certain. The CDR3 sequence is 11 residues long. Trimming stripped 2 bases from V and 6 bases from J, with 4 bases between. Looked up from germline, CDR1 is SEHNR and CDR2 is FQNEAQ (reference sequence). The CDR3 DNA reads as TGTGCCAGCAGCTTAAGCCCTGAAGCTTTCTTT. This sequence encodes CASSLSPEAFF.

The chain couples TRBV7-3 to TRBJ2-7; 7 bases are shared with TRBD2. Germline CDR1 SGHTA, CDR2 FQGTGA. V gave up 5 bases and J gave up 3 bases; unmatched junction bases: 7. CDR3 size: 14 residues. As DNA, the CDR3 is TGTGCCAGCAGCCCGGGGGGTTCTTACTACGAGCAGTACTTC. Its translation: CASSPGGSYYEQYF.